This note documents a single T cell receptor (beta chain) sequence. This clonotype has just a few counts. The specificity of this receptor is unknown. Within one base of it there is no much larger clone, and no base qualities were kept. The record originates from a study of regulatory T cells in long-lasting Graves disease (dated by TCRdb to the early 2020s). Concerning the study at large: Antithyroid drugs had been taken for less than 3 months by newly diagnosed Graves' disease patients. The study was registered as a clinical trial and conducted in China. TCR sequencing covered about 13 persistent and 20 newly diagnosed Graves' disease patients, around 35 samples in total. This study used TCR sequencing and RNA sequencing of peripheral blood to compare persistent Graves' disease patients against newly diagnosed Graves' disease patients.

In the paper's terms, the time point label means: newly diagnosed GD, antithyroid drugs for less than 3 months. For both TCR sequencing and RNA sequencing, RNA was extracted from PBMCs in TRIzol. The diagnosis of Graves' disease followed American Thyroid Association guidelines. Recruitment of patients was carried out at an endocrinology department in Xi'an, China. Each patient gave 7.5 to 10 milliliters of peripheral blood, collected in an EDTA anticoagulant tube. PBMCs were isolated by Ficoll Paque Plus density gradient separation without further T cell sorting. RNA quality was checked with an Agilent 2100 Bioanalyzer and agarose gel, and concentration with a NanoDrop 2000. Results the study describes overall, beyond this receptor: Lower TCR Shannon entropy and fewer highly expanded clones were observed in persistent Graves' disease patients than in newly diagnosed patients, which suggested clonal expansion. TRBV28, TRBJ1-2 and TRBJ2-5 were preferentially used in persistent disease, while TRBV20-1 and TRBJ2-1 were favored in newly diagnosed disease. As a limitation, the authors acknowledged that the small sample size may reduce accuracy. Patients with persistent disease shared more public clonotypes (around 2,500) than newly diagnosed patients did (roughly 970). Only peripheral blood was studied, because thyroid tissue, the primary lesion, was inaccessible. Sequencing and analysis were restricted to the TCR beta chain.

Trimming removed 5 bases from V and 4 bases from J, leaving 17 bases between the germline ends. The CDR3 covers 15 residues, taking in both the cysteine and the phenylalanine. Only CDR3 DNA remains: 45 bases, in frame from the first base. CDR1 and CDR2 are read off the germline V gene as SGHTA and FQGNSA. Libraries were made using multiplex PCR. Sequenced using an Illumina HiSeq 4000. To build TCR beta libraries, CDR3 regions were amplified by Arm-PCR using iRepertoire HTBI primers. Before sequencing, the PCR products underwent gel purification. Per the authors' processing: Across samples, roughly 60 TRBV and 13 to 15 TRBJ segments were identified and used for gene usage analysis of CDR3 amino acid clonotypes. COPE and FqMerger were used to merge filtered high-quality paired reads into contigs. Contigs were aligned with BLAST to IMGT TRBV, TRBD and TRBJ reference genes, and CDR3 was defined per IMGT. Highly expanded clones were defined as clonotypes with a frequency above 0.1%. Shannon entropy was used to measure repertoire diversity, and the Gini coefficient was used to measure V-J evenness. Clonotypes shared by more than one individual were considered public. TCRdb itself trimmed the public reads at Q25 with fastp, ran MiXCR and retained productive beta chains. CDR3 protein sequences are deduplicated, and each keeps its most common genes and DNA. These V and J calls originate from TCRdb's pipeline instead of the authors' own analysis. Here the sample has about 540,000 distinct CDR3 sequences; about 13% occur a single time. Roughly a tenth of the sample belongs to the ten largest clones.

These same data were also listed under a study on T cells in Graves' hyperthyroidism and ophthalmopathy. As described in the second report: Graves' hyperthyroidism was defined as stable when no progression to ophthalmopathy occurred over 18 months of follow-up. Hyperthyroidism patients were aged 18 to 65 years and newly diagnosed, with disease duration of less than 2 months. Exclusion was applied to patients with uncontrolled infections, other autoimmune diseases, pregnancy or lactation. Diagnoses relied on clinical symptoms, serum thyroxine and TRAb, thyroid ultrasound and orbital computed tomography. The first round of RT-PCR for the TCR CDR3 was performed with the HTBI primer set and the Qiagen OneStep RT-PCR kit. Most expanded thyroid clonotypes (frequency above 0.001) were also detected in blood, suggesting blood repertoires may reflect thyroid immune responses. A 13 V-J signature model separated ophthalmopathy from stable hyperthyroidism, with nearly 90% sensitivity and roughly 84% specificity in cross-validation and 80%/75% in testing. During validation, the model predicted progression to ophthalmopathy a median of about 6.5 months ahead of onset, with around 71% sensitivity and around 73% specificity. TCR V-J signatures able to tell the groups apart were searched for in a discovery cohort of some 100 patients, of whom under 45 had Graves' ophthalmopathy and about 55 had stable Graves' hyperthyroidism. Whether ophthalmopathy could be predicted prospectively was tested in an independent validation cohort made up of roughly 19 hyperthyroidism patients plus 17 patients who later progressed to ophthalmopathy. The approximately 98 discovery patients were randomly divided into training and test sets at a 7:3 ratio. In about 6 Graves' hyperthyroidism patients, the study also compared T-cell repertoires from thyroid tissue with T-cell repertoires from blood. After sampling, hyperthyroidism patients received methimazole starting at 30 mg daily, and ophthalmopathy patients received high-dose intravenous methylprednisolone. Libraries were constructed in a second round of multiplex PCR, after which size selection and purification were carried out. Paired-end sequencing of the libraries was performed with 100 bp reads on an Illumina HiSeq2000. SOAPnuke was used to process the raw data, with reads discarded if the reads contained adapters or uncalled bases, had a mean Phred below 15, or lacked an exact constant-primer or identifier match. COPE v1.2.5 was used to merge the high-quality paired reads, and each unique nucleotide sequence was defined as a clonotype. MiTCR v1.1 was used to align the clonotypes against IMGT TRBV, TRBD and TRBJ reference segments. Analysis was restricted to V-J combinations with a frequency above 0.0001, which covered about 99% of repertoires. The TCS score was defined as the ratio of F50 (clonal expansion) to E x V (chaos), calculated using BLOSUM62-based TCRdist between CDR3 peptides within each V-J. Welch's t-statistics and random forest reduced several hundred V-J features to roughly 13, which were used in a naive Bayes classifier (R e1071). No statistical method was used to fix the sample size in advance, and group allocation was not hidden from the investigators. TCR Vbeta CDR3 sequencing of roughly 140 peripheral blood samples (over 40 ophthalmopathy, roughly 74 hyperthyroidism and approximately 17 progressor patients) is reported in the paper.

The input for sequencing was peripheral blood mononuclear cells (PBMCs), taken at new diagnosis, from a patient treated with antithyroid drugs. This chain is built from TRBV7-2 and TRBJ1-1, with a tentative D gene TRBD1 over 6 matching bases. This clonotype was obtained from a young man with Graves disease. Donor details come from another sample of the same person, matched by shared clones. CDR3 loop: CASSTQQGIGTEAFF. DNA sequence: TGTGCCAGCAGCACGCAACAGGGTATTGGCACTGAAGCTTTCTTT.